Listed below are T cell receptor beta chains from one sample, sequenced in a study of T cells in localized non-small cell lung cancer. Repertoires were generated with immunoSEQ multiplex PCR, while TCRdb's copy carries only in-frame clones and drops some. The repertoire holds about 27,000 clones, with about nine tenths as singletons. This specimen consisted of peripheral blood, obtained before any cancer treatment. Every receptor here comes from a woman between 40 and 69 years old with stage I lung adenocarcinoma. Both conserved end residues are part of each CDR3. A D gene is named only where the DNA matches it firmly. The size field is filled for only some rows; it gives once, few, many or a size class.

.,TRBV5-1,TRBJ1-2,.,CASFPDQGDYGYTF,TGCGCCAGCTTTCCGGACCAAGGCGACTATGGCTACACCTTC
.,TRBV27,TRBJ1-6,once,CASRISSYNSPLHF,TGTGCCAGCAGAATAAGCTCCTATAATTCACCCCTCCACTTT
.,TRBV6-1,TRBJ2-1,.,CASSEAEVPTQFF,TGTGCCAGCAGTGAAGCCGAGGTTCCCACCCAGTTCTTC
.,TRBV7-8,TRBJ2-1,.,CASSPLVNEQFF,TGTGCCAGCAGCCCTTTGGTAAATGAGCAGTTCTTC
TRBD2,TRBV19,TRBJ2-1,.,CASSITTGGYNEQFF,TGTGCCAGTAGTATAACGACGGGAGGTTACAATGAGCAGTTCTTC
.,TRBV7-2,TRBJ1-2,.,CASSSYWGTGSNYGYTF,TGTGCCAGCAGCTCCTATTGGGGAACAGGGTCTAACTATGGCTACACCTTC
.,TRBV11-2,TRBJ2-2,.,CASSRDLSGELFF,TGTGCCAGCAGCCGGGACTTATCCGGGGAGCTGTTTTTT
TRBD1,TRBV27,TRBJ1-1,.,CASSSDRDTEAFF,TGTGCCAGCAGTTCGGACAGGGACACTGAAGCTTTCTTT
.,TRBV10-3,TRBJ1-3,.,CAISEFRGSGNTIYF,TGTGCCATCAGTGAGTTCAGGGGCTCTGGAAACACCATATATTTT
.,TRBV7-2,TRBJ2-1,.,CASSTQTSLNEQFF,TGTGCCAGCAGCACTCAGACTAGTCTCAATGAGCAGTTCTTC
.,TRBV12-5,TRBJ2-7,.,CASAPPPPSYEQYF,TGTGCTAGTGCCCCGCCCCCCCCTTCCTACGAGCAGTACTTC
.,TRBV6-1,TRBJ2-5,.,CASSPGTRETQYF,TGTGCCAGCAGTCCCGGGACACGAGAGACCCAGTACTTC
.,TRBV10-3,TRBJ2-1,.,CAISSGGLTSYNEQFF,TGTGCCATCAGCAGTGGGGGGCTAACCTCCTACAATGAGCAGTTCTTC
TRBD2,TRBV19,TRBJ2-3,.,CATKQRGSTDTQYF,TGTGCCACTAAACAGCGGGGAAGCACAGATACGCAGTATTTT
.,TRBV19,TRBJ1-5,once,CASSSQNGLGQPQHF,TGTGCCAGTAGTTCCCAAAACGGGCTGGGGCAGCCCCAGCATTTT
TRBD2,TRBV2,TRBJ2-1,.,CASSVSRGLNNEQFF,TGTGCCAGCAGTGTTAGTCGGGGACTAAACAATGAGCAGTTCTTC
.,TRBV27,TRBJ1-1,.,CASSPEGRMNTEAFF,TGTGCCAGCAGTCCGGAGGGGAGAATGAACACTGAAGCTTTCTTT
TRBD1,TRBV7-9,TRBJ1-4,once,CASSPAPGTGVTNEKLFF,TGTGCCAGCAGTCCAGCCCCCGGGACAGGGGTAACTAATGAAAAACTGTTTTTT
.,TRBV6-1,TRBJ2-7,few,CASSDPHGPSYEQYF,TGTGCCAGCAGTGATCCTCACGGACCCTCCTACGAGCAGTACTTC
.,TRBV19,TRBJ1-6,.,CASTPGRNSPLHF,TGTGCCAGTACCCCGGGGCGAAATTCACCCCTCCACTTT
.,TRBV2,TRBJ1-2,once,CASSNRAATSRYGYTF,TGTGCCAGCAGTAACCGGGCCGCTACCTCTCGCTATGGCTACACCTTC
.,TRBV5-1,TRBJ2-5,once,CASSSLDSQETQYF,TGCGCCAGCTCAAGTCTGGACAGCCAAGAGACCCAGTACTTC
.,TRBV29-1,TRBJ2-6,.,CSVAYGGPYSGANVLTF,TGCAGCGTTGCCTATGGGGGCCCCTACTCTGGGGCCAACGTCCTGACTTTC
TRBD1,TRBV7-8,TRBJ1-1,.,CASSFRQGNTEAFF,TGTGCCAGCAGCTTCAGACAGGGGAACACTGAAGCTTTCTTT
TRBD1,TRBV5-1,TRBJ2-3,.,CASSADRGLWVDTQYF,TGCGCCAGCAGCGCCGACAGGGGGCTGTGGGTAGATACGCAGTATTTT
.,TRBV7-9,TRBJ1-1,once,CASSLEVSRNTEAFF,TGTGCCAGCAGCTTAGAAGTCTCGCGGAACACTGAAGCTTTCTTT
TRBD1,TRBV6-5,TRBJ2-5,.,CASKFNRGQETQYF,TGTGCCAGCAAATTTAACAGGGGGCAAGAGACCCAGTACTTC
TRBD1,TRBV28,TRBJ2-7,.,CASSFSQGAYEQYF,TGTGCCAGCAGTTTTTCACAGGGGGCTTACGAGCAGTACTTC
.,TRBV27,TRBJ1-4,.,CASSTRGGREKLFF,TGTGCCAGCAGTACCCGAGGGGGTCGCGAAAAACTGTTTTTT
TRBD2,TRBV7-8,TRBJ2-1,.,CASSLLAGEGGEQFF,TGTGCCAGCAGCTTACTAGCGGGTGAAGGAGGTGAGCAGTTCTTC
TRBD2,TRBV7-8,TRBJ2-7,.,CASRPREGGTYEQYF,TGTGCCAGCAGACCCCGGGAGGGAGGGACCTACGAGCAGTACTTC
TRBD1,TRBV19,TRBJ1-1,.,CASNQGAYTEAFF,TGTGCCAGTAATCAGGGGGCTTACACTGAAGCTTTCTTT
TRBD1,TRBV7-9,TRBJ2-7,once,CASSFFGQGAREQYF,TGTGCCAGCAGCTTTTTCGGACAGGGGGCGAGGGAGCAGTACTTC
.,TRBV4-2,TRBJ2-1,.,CASSQEVRRIDEQFF,TGTGCCAGCAGCCAAGAAGTACGGCGGATCGATGAGCAGTTCTTC
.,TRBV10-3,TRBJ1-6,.,CAISVLQSNSPLHF,TGTGCCATCAGTGTGTTACAGTCTAATTCACCCCTCCACTTT
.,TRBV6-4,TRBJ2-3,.,CASSDIGVGDTQYF,TGTGCCAGCAGTGACATCGGGGTAGGAGATACGCAGTATTTT
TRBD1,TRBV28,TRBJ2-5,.,CASSPADREAQETQYF,TGTGCCAGCAGCCCCGCGGACAGGGAGGCCCAAGAGACCCAGTACTTC
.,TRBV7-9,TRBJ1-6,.,CASSDDISSPLHF,TGTGCCAGCAGCGATGATATCTCTTCACCCCTCCACTTT
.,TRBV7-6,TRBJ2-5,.,CASSLTGGGETQYF,TGTGCCAGCAGCCTCACTGGAGGGGGAGAGACCCAGTACTTC
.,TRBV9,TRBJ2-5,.,CASSVSCQETQYF,TGTGCCAGCAGCGTCAGCTGCCAAGAGACCCAGTACTTC
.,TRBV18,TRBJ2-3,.,CASSRAGVSTDTQYF,TGTGCCAGCTCCCGGGCAGGGGTCAGCACAGATACGCAGTATTTT
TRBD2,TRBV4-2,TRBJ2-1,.,CASSQVGSGGPYNEQFF,TGTGCCAGCAGCCAAGTTGGGTCGGGAGGGCCGTACAATGAGCAGTTCTTC
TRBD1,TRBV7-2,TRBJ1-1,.,CASSSQTGAPLGEAFF,TGTGCCAGCAGCTCCCAGACAGGGGCGCCCTTGGGTGAAGCTTTCTTT
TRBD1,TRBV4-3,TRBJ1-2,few,CASSQEGTGPKGYTF,TGCGCCAGCAGCCAAGAGGGGACAGGTCCCAAAGGCTACACCTTC
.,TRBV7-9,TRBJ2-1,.,CASSLEGRGNEQFF,TGTGCCAGCAGCTTAGAGGGCAGGGGTAATGAGCAGTTCTTC
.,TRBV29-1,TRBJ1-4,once,CSASGTLGEKLFF,TGCAGCGCCTCCGGGACCCTGGGGGAAAAACTGTTTTTT
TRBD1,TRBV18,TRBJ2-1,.,CASSNDGTGTGVSVLRVEQFF,TGTGCCAGCTCAAATGACGGGACCGGGACAGGAGTATCAGTTCTTAGGGTTGAGCAGTTCTTC
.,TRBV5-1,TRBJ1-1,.,CASSMDSMNTEAFF,TGCGCCAGCAGCATGGACAGCATGAACACTGAAGCTTTCTTT